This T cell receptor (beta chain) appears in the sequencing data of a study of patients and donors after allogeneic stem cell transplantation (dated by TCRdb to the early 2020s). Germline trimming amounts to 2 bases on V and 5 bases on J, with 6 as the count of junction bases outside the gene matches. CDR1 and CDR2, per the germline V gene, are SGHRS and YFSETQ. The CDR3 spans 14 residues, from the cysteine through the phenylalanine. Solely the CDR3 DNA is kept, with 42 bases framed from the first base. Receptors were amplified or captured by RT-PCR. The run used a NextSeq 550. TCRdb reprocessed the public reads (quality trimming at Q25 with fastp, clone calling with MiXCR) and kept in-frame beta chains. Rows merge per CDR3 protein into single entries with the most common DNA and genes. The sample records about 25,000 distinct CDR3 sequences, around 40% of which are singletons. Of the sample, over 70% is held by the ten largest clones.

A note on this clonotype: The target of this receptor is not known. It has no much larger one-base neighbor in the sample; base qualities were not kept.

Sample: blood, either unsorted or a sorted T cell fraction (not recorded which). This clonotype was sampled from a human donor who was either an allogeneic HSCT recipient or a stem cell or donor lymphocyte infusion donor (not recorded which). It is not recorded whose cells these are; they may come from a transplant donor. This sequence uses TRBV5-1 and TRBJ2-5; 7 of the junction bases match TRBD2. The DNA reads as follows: TGCGCCAGCAGCTTTAACGGGGGAGGGGAGACCCAGTACTTC. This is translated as CASSFNGGGETQYF.